This entry lists 25 T cell receptor beta chains sequenced from one sample in a study of shared T cell receptors in the human thymus. Method: immunoSEQ multiplex PCR; TCRdb's copy keeps in-frame clones and lacks some. The sample lists approximately 730,000 clones, 75% to 90% occurring once. This same sample was also taken into another study, of human thymus T cells.

The sequencing sample was made of thymocytes. These receptors were obtained from a girl less than two years old with a congenital heart defect.

About this clone itself: At one boundary the junction diverges from the germline segment, which might be a read error. The CDR3 nucleotides read TGTGCCAGTAGTACCTCCCTCCTTACGCAGGGGGAAGACTTC. Its protein product is CASSTSLLTQGEDF. V usage is TRBV19 and J usage is TRBJ1-2; 7 nucleotides line up with TRBD1. The length of the CDR3 is 14 residues. Per the germline V gene, CDR1 is LNHDA and CDR2 is SQIVND (reference sequence).

The rearrangement joins TRBV5-6 to TRBJ2-1, with D possibly being TRBD2 (6 bases). There are 17 residues in the CDR3. Germline loops: CDR1 SGHDT, CDR2 YYEEEE. V lost 3 bases and J 0 bases, leaving 16 bases between the germline ends. The CDR3 is CASSCPAGTDSYNEQFF. Here the CDR3 DNA reads TGTGCCAGCAGCTGCCCGGCGGGGACGGACTCCTACAATGAGCAGTTCTTC.

The V call is TRBV27, the J call TRBJ1-2; 9 nucleotides line up with TRBD1. Looked up from germline, CDR1 is MNHEY and CDR2 is SMNVEV (reference sequence). The V segment lost 4 bases and the J segment 8 bases; nucleotides outside the gene matches: 11. The CDR3 spans 15 residues. CDR3 region: CASSSSSQGAKGYTF. Written as DNA, the CDR3 is TGTGCCAGCAGTTCATCTTCACAGGGGGCAAAAGGCTACACCTTC.

V usage is TRBV6-1 and J usage is TRBJ1-1, with a tentative D call TRBD1 (5 bases). Germline V gives CDR1 MNHNS, CDR2 SASEGT. V lost 3 bases, J lost 1 base, and 9 bases lay in between. The CDR3 totals 14 residues. This CDR3 is CASSEQGQNTEAFF. DNA of the CDR3: TGTGCCAGCAGTGAGCAGGGCCAGAACACTGAAGCTTTCTTT.

This rearrangement joins TRBV19 to TRBJ1-2, with D tentatively TRBD1 (5 bases). Trimming stripped 3 bases from V and 3 bases from J, with 11 bases between. The CDR3 runs to 14 residues. Germline CDR1 is LNHDA and CDR2 is SQIVND (reference sequence). The CDR3 coding sequence is TGTGCCAGTAGTATCAGGACACCCCACTATGGCTACACCTTC. As protein: CASSIRTPHYGYTF.

This clone was seen a handful of times. CDR3 coding DNA: TGTGCCAGCAGCTGTACCGGGACAGGTTGGTACTTC. It is translated as CASSCTGTGWYF. This chain connects TRBV7-9 to TRBJ2-7, with 8 nucleotides matching TRBD1. Trimming at V came to 4 bases and at J to 12 bases, leaving 8 bases not matched to a gene. This CDR3 is built from 12 residues. Germline-derived CDR1 and CDR2 are SEHNR and FQNEAQ (reference sequence). The full variable domain, with the rest looked up from reference TRBV7-9 and TRBJ2-7, is DTGVSQNPRHKITKRGQNVTFRCDPISEHNRLYWYRQTLGQGPEFLTYFQNEAQLEKSRLLSDRFSAERPKGSFSTLEIQRTEQGDSAMYLCASSCTGTGWYFGPGTRLTVT.

The rearrangement links TRBV6-5 to TRBJ2-3; 7 positions match TRBD2. V lost 2 bases to trimming and J lost 6 bases; unmatched junction nucleotides: 11. The germline V gene has CDR1 MNHEY and CDR2 SVGAGI. CDR3 length: 16 amino acids. The DNA of the CDR3 is TGTGCCAGCAGTTACGCGTCCGGCGGGGGTGTTGATACGCAGTATTTT. It specifies CASSYASGGGVDTQYF.

The rearrangement joins TRBV6-5 to TRBJ1-2, with D unresolved. CDR1 and CDR2 from the germline V gene are MNHEY and SVGAGI. The CDR3 totals 13 residues. Trimming left V 11 bases short and J 2 bases short, with 15 bases between. The chain's CDR3 is CAARTRQNYGYTF. DNA of the CDR3: TGTGCCGCAAGAACGAGGCAGAACTATGGCTACACCTTC.

The rearrangement joins TRBV5-5 to TRBJ2-1, with TRBD2 matching 10 bases. CDR1 is SGHKS and CDR2 is YYEKEE in the germline V gene (reference sequence). Trimming cost V 0 bases and J 6 bases; bases outside gene matches: 9. This CDR3 is 17 amino acids long. In DNA form, the CDR3 reads TGTGCCAGCAGCTTGGGGGGGTCTAGCGGGGGCCCCAATGAGCAGTTCTTC. It codes for CASSLGGSSGGPNEQFF.

The CDR3 loop reads CASSYGRWQGATYEQYF. The CDR3 DNA reads as TGTGCCAGCAGTTACGGGAGGTGGCAGGGGGCTACCTACGAGCAGTACTTC. The rearrangement uses TRBV28 and TRBJ2-7, with D possibly matching TRBD1 (8 bases). Germline V lookup: CDR1 MDHEN, CDR2 SYDVKM. V was trimmed by 4 bases and J by 2 bases, leaving 21 bases between them. The CDR3 runs to 17 residues.

The chain links TRBV6-5 to TRBJ1-2; D gene uncertain. Trimming took off 7 bases at V and 0 bases at J, with 12 bases between the two ends. CDR3 length: 14 amino acids. Germline V gene lookup returns CDR1 MNHEY and CDR2 SVGAGI. This CDR3 is CASISKGANYGYTF. The CDR3 DNA follows: TGTGCCAGCATAAGTAAGGGAGCTAACTATGGCTACACCTTC.

The chain couples TRBV14 to TRBJ2-5, with D perhaps matching TRBD2 (7 bases). Germline V gene sequence: CDR1 SGHDN, CDR2 FVKESK. The CDR3 is 17 residues long. Deletions cut 2 bases from V and 5 bases from J, with 21 bases between. CDR3 amino acids: CASSQRPCGGGLETQYF. CDR3 bases: TGTGCCAGCAGCCAAAGGCCGTGCGGGGGCGGCTTGGAGACCCAGTACTTC.

The chain employs TRBV29-1 and TRBJ1-1, with D uncertain. Per the germline V gene, CDR1 is SQVTM and CDR2 is ANQGSEA. This CDR3 has 12 residues. Between the trimmed V and J ends, which lost 7 bases and 7 bases, there was a span of 16 bases. In DNA, the CDR3 is TGCAGCGGACTAGGACGGTATGGTGAAGCTTTCTTT. Its translation is CSGLGRYGEAFF.

The V call is TRBV6-6, the J call TRBJ1-1; a weak D match, TRBD1 (6 bases). The germline CDR1 and CDR2 sequences are MNHNY and SVGAGI (reference sequence). This CDR3 comprises 15 residues. V was pared by 2 bases and J by 1 base, with 11 bases between. The CDR3 protein is CASSYLGHRNTEAFF. The CDR3 nucleotides read TGTGCCAGCAGTTACCTGGGACACCGGAACACTGAAGCTTTCTTT.

This chain connects TRBV2 to TRBJ2-2, with 7 bases fitting TRBD1. The CDR3 runs 16 residues. Germline V gene sequence: CDR1 SNHLY, CDR2 FYNNEI. V was clipped by 6 bases and J by 3 bases; unmatched bases: 10. The CDR3 sequence is CASRNHIDRDTGELFF. The CDR3 DNA reads as TGTGCCAGCAGAAACCATATCGACAGGGACACCGGGGAGCTGTTTTTT.

The chain employs TRBV4-1 and TRBJ1-1; D might be TRBD1 (6 bases). Germline V gives CDR1 MGHRA, CDR2 YSYEKL. The CDR3 runs 13 residues. V was cut by 3 bases and J by 5 bases, with 10 bases left in between. The CDR3 protein is CASSHFRGTEAFF. CDR3 nucleotide sequence: TGCGCCAGCAGCCATTTCAGGGGAACTGAAGCTTTCTTT.

The rearrangement uses TRBV27 and TRBJ2-3; D ambiguous. The CDR3 is made up of 12 amino acids. The V end lost 6 bases, the J end lost 4 bases, and 8 bases lay between the germline ends. Germline assignment: CDR1 MNHEY and CDR2 SMNVEV (reference sequence). For the CDR3, the DNA is TGTGCCAGCAGCTCCTCCCCAGATACGCAGTATTTT. Its protein is CASSSSPDTQYF.

This chain uses TRBV5-1 with TRBJ1-2; 10 nucleotides line up with TRBD1. The CDR3 has 18 residues. V lost 3 bases, J lost 3 bases, and 14 bases stayed unmatched. Germline CDR1 is SGHRS and CDR2 is YFSETQ. The CDR3 sequence: CASSSSPGQGIADYGYTF. The CDR3 nucleotides are TGCGCCAGCAGCTCCTCTCCGGGACAGGGGATAGCGGACTATGGCTACACCTTC.

The chain uses TRBV27 and TRBJ2-1; a weak D match, TRBD2 (7 bases). In germline, CDR1 is MNHEY, CDR2 SMNVEV (reference sequence). The CDR3 loop spans 17 amino acids. Trimming took 2 bases from V and 2 from J, leaving 16 bases between them. The CDR3 DNA reads as TGTGCCAGCAGTTTAGGTCGCGGGGGCTTACCCTACAATGAGCAGTTCTTC. Translating gives CASSLGRGGLPYNEQFF.

The gene calls are TRBV9 and TRBJ1-3; D not certain. The V gene lost 0 bases and the J gene lost 5 bases, with 6 bases spanning the gap. Germline values: CDR1 SGDLS, CDR2 YYNGEE. This CDR3 comprises 13 residues. CDR3 loop: CASSVGSRNTIYF. DNA for the CDR3: TGTGCCAGCAGCGTAGGATCTAGAAACACCATATATTTT.

The chain has TRBV10-3 and TRBJ1-3, with 8 nucleotides matching TRBD1. The length of the CDR3 is 17 residues. With V trimmed by 7 bases and J by 4 bases, 15 bases remained unmatched. Germline V CDR1 and CDR2: ENHRY, SYGVKD. CDR3 sequence: CAITDPSQGVEGNTIYF. The CDR3 nucleotides are TGTGCCATCACTGACCCCTCACAGGGGGTGGAAGGAAACACCATATATTTT.

The chain joins TRBV27 to TRBJ2-3; 13 bases are a match to TRBD2. V was pared by 5 bases and J by 0 bases, with 11 bases of the junction left unmatched. The germline CDR1 and CDR2 sequences are MNHEY and SMNVEV (reference sequence). The CDR3 runs 19 residues. The CDR3 region has the DNA TGTGCCAGCAGTCTGACTAGCGGGGGGACGCTGGGGAGCACAGATACGCAGTATTTT. This encodes CASSLTSGGTLGSTDTQYF.

This chain uses TRBV10-2 with TRBJ1-2; TRBD1 aligns across 9 bases. The germline V gene encodes CDR1 WSHSY and CDR2 SAAADI. This CDR3 comprises 19 residues. The trim removed 3 bases at V and 2 bases at J, leaving 16 bases unmatched. The CDR3 here is CASSDLMSGQGPPNYGYTF. The DNA of the CDR3 is TGCGCCAGCAGTGATCTCATGAGTGGACAGGGGCCCCCGAACTATGGCTACACCTTC.

This chain connects TRBV10-3 to TRBJ2-2; a weak D match, TRBD1 (6 bases). V dropped 5 bases and J dropped 2 bases, with 12 bases sitting between them. CDR1 and CDR2 (germline): ENHRY, SYGVKD. The CDR3 extends over 15 amino acids. The CDR3 spells CAISRTETNTGELFF. The CDR3 DNA follows: TGTGCCATCAGTAGGACAGAAACAAACACCGGGGAGCTGTTTTTT.

The rearrangement links TRBV25-1 to TRBJ2-3; TRBD2 agrees at 8 bases. This CDR3 comprises 15 residues. Germline CDR1 is MGHDK and CDR2 is SYGVNS. With 2 bases clipped from V and 7 bases from J, the junction kept 8 bases outside the gene matches. The CDR3 DNA sequence: TGTGCCAGCAGTGAACCAGCGCGGGGGGATAATACGCAGTATTTT. Translation: CASSEPARGDNTQYF.